Listed below are T cell receptor beta chains from one sample, sequenced in a study of blood T cell repertoires in COVID-19. TCRdb's copy holds only in-frame clones and misses some; the assay was immunoSEQ multiplex PCR. The table records roughly 150,000 clones, 87% of them present only once. Sequenced material: peripheral blood. The receptors originated from a human donor in a cohort sampled during active COVID-19. Each CDR3 is given with its conserved first and last residue. The D gene is left open where the match is weak. Size is stated for part of the rows, as once, few or many counts, or as a class when the clone is expanded.

d_call: TRBD1; v_call: TRBV3-1/TRBV3-2; clone_size: .; j_call: TRBJ2-5; cdr3_nt: TGTGCCAGCAGCCAAGATCCTGGGACAGGTAAAGAGACCCAGTACTTC; cdr3_aa: CASSQDPGTGKETQYF
d_call: TRBD1; v_call: TRBV5-3; clone_size: .; j_call: TRBJ1-2; cdr3_nt: TGTGCCAGAAGATTTACCGGGACAGGGGGCGCTGGGGAAGGCTACACCTTC; cdr3_aa: CARRFTGTGGAGEGYTF
d_call: .; v_call: TRBV19; clone_size: .; j_call: TRBJ2-1; cdr3_nt: TGTGCCAGTAGTAACCCCAGGGGTACGACCTACAATGAGCAGTTCTTC; cdr3_aa: CASSNPRGTTYNEQFF
d_call: .; v_call: TRBV7-2; clone_size: .; j_call: TRBJ2-1; cdr3_nt: TGTGCCAGCAGCTTTTCCTCTATCCAGGGGGGTGAGCAGTTCTTC; cdr3_aa: CASSFSSIQGGEQFF
d_call: TRBD1; v_call: TRBV5-8; clone_size: .; j_call: TRBJ2-7; cdr3_nt: TGTGCCAGCAGCTTGGGACAGGGAATCTACGAGCAGTACTTC; cdr3_aa: CASSLGQGIYEQYF
d_call: TRBD2; v_call: TRBV19; clone_size: .; j_call: TRBJ2-5; cdr3_nt: TGTGCCAGTAGCGCAACCGGGACTAGCGCCGAGACCCAGTACTTC; cdr3_aa: CASSATGTSAETQYF
d_call: .; v_call: TRBV6-2/TRBV6-3; clone_size: .; j_call: TRBJ1-5; cdr3_nt: TGTGCCAGCAGCCCAGACAGATATCAGCCCCAGCATTTT; cdr3_aa: CASSPDRYQPQHF
d_call: TRBD1; v_call: TRBV5-1; clone_size: few; j_call: TRBJ1-2; cdr3_nt: TGCGCCAGCAGCATGGACAGGGGGGACTATGGCTACACCTTC; cdr3_aa: CASSMDRGDYGYTF
d_call: .; v_call: TRBV29-1; clone_size: .; j_call: TRBJ1-2; cdr3_nt: TGCAGCGTGCGTAACAGGGTTACTAACTATGGCTACACCTTC; cdr3_aa: CSVRNRVTNYGYTF
d_call: .; v_call: TRBV7-2; clone_size: .; j_call: TRBJ1-3; cdr3_nt: TGTGCCAGCAGCTTAGACGGAGACTCTGGAAACACCATATATTTT; cdr3_aa: CASSLDGDSGNTIYF
d_call: .; v_call: TRBV10-2; clone_size: .; j_call: TRBJ2-7; cdr3_nt: TGCGCCAGCAGACTTAGCGGACTCTCCTACGAGCAGTACTTC; cdr3_aa: CASRLSGLSYEQYF
d_call: TRBD1; v_call: TRBV2; clone_size: .; j_call: TRBJ1-4; cdr3_nt: TGTGCCAGCAGTGCCCGACAGGGGTATGAAAAACTGTTTTTT; cdr3_aa: CASSARQGYEKLFF
d_call: TRBD1; v_call: TRBV30; clone_size: .; j_call: TRBJ2-1; cdr3_nt: TGTGCCTGGAGTGAACAGGGGGTATACAATGAGCAGTTCTTC; cdr3_aa: CAWSEQGVYNEQFF
d_call: .; v_call: TRBV27; clone_size: .; j_call: TRBJ1-2; cdr3_nt: TGTGCCAGCAGTTTTCAACAGGGCTCTGGCTACACCTTC; cdr3_aa: CASSFQQGSGYTF
d_call: TRBD1; v_call: TRBV11-3; clone_size: .; j_call: TRBJ1-2; cdr3_nt: TGTGCCAGCAGCTTAGATCAGGGGGACTATGGCTACACCTTC; cdr3_aa: CASSLDQGDYGYTF
d_call: .; v_call: TRBV6-6; clone_size: .; j_call: TRBJ1-2; cdr3_nt: TGTGCCAGCAGTGGCCTGGACAGCTCTTATGGCTACACCTTC; cdr3_aa: CASSGLDSSYGYTF
d_call: TRBD1; v_call: TRBV6-5; clone_size: .; j_call: TRBJ2-1; cdr3_nt: TGTGCCAGCAGTTACTCTCAGGGGGCATGGGAGCAGTTCTTC; cdr3_aa: CASSYSQGAWEQFF
d_call: .; v_call: TRBV29-1; clone_size: .; j_call: TRBJ2-5; cdr3_nt: TGCAGCGTTGAGTGGACCCAGGGGCCATCCCAAGAGACCCAGTACTTC; cdr3_aa: CSVEWTQGPSQETQYF
d_call: TRBD1; v_call: TRBV28; clone_size: .; j_call: TRBJ2-6; cdr3_nt: TGTGCCAGCAGTTGGGGCGGACAGGGAACTGGGGCCAACGTCCTGACTTTC; cdr3_aa: CASSWGGQGTGANVLTF
d_call: .; v_call: TRBV7-2; clone_size: once; j_call: TRBJ2-7; cdr3_nt: TGTGCCAGCAGCCCGGTAATCGGGGTTAACGAGCAGTACTTC; cdr3_aa: CASSPVIGVNEQYF
d_call: .; v_call: TRBV27; clone_size: .; j_call: TRBJ1-3; cdr3_nt: TGTGCCAGCAGTTCACCCGGGGTTGGGAACACCATATATTTT; cdr3_aa: CASSSPGVGNTIYF
d_call: .; v_call: TRBV5-1; clone_size: few; j_call: TRBJ2-7; cdr3_nt: TGCGCCAGCAGCGGCCCCGGGGTTGTTTACGAGCAGTACTTC; cdr3_aa: CASSGPGVVYEQYF
d_call: .; v_call: TRBV7-2; clone_size: .; j_call: TRBJ2-2; cdr3_nt: TGTGCCAGCAGCTTGCTAGGGGGGGCGAACACCGGGGAGCTGTTTTTT; cdr3_aa: CASSLLGGANTGELFF
d_call: TRBD1; v_call: TRBV7-8; clone_size: .; j_call: TRBJ1-1; cdr3_nt: TGTGCCAGCAGCTGGGACAGGGTTGACACTGAAGCTTTCTTT; cdr3_aa: CASSWDRVDTEAFF
d_call: .; v_call: TRBV13; clone_size: .; j_call: TRBJ1-1; cdr3_nt: TGTGCCAGCAGCTTAGGCGGCAGGGTGAACACTGAAGCTTTCTTT; cdr3_aa: CASSLGGRVNTEAFF
d_call: TRBD1; v_call: TRBV7-9; clone_size: .; j_call: TRBJ1-2; cdr3_nt: TGTGCCAGCAGCCAAGACTCAGGGGGAGTTGGCTACACCTTC; cdr3_aa: CASSQDSGGVGYTF
d_call: .; v_call: TRBV5-6; clone_size: .; j_call: TRBJ2-7; cdr3_nt: TGTGCCAGCAGCTTGCCTACTTCCTACGAGCAGTACTTC; cdr3_aa: CASSLPTSYEQYF
d_call: .; v_call: TRBV19; clone_size: .; j_call: TRBJ1-5; cdr3_nt: TGTGCCAGTAGTATAGATCGGGGGAGCAATCAGCCCCAGCATTTT; cdr3_aa: CASSIDRGSNQPQHF
d_call: TRBD1; v_call: TRBV27; clone_size: .; j_call: TRBJ1-2; cdr3_nt: TGTGCCAGCAGTACTTCCGGGACAGCCGTCGATTTGTATGGCTACACCTTC; cdr3_aa: CASSTSGTAVDLYGYTF
d_call: .; v_call: TRBV19; clone_size: .; j_call: TRBJ2-2; cdr3_nt: TGTGCCAGTAGTCAACACGCAGGGAACACCGGGGAGCTGTTTTTT; cdr3_aa: CASSQHAGNTGELFF
d_call: TRBD2; v_call: TRBV5-5; clone_size: .; j_call: TRBJ2-1; cdr3_nt: TGTGCCAGCAGCTTAAGGCGGGAGGGCCCTGGGTCCTACAATGAGCAGTTCTTC; cdr3_aa: CASSLRREGPGSYNEQFF
d_call: TRBD2; v_call: TRBV2; clone_size: .; j_call: TRBJ2-5; cdr3_nt: TGTGCCAGCAGTGGAGGGACTAGTGAGACCCAGTACTTC; cdr3_aa: CASSGGTSETQYF
d_call: TRBD2; v_call: TRBV30; clone_size: .; j_call: TRBJ2-3; cdr3_nt: TGTGCCTGGAGCAAAGGAGCGGGGAGCACAGATACGCAGTATTTT; cdr3_aa: CAWSKGAGSTDTQYF
d_call: .; v_call: TRBV12-3/TRBV12-4; clone_size: .; j_call: TRBJ2-7; cdr3_nt: TGTGCCAGCAGTTTAGCGAGGCTGTACGAGCAGTACTTC; cdr3_aa: CASSLARLYEQYF
d_call: TRBD1; v_call: TRBV6-5; clone_size: once; j_call: TRBJ1-2; cdr3_nt: TGTGCCAGCAGTTACGTGCGGACAGGGGATGGCTACACCTTC; cdr3_aa: CASSYVRTGDGYTF
d_call: TRBD1; v_call: TRBV11-3; clone_size: .; j_call: TRBJ2-1; cdr3_nt: TGTGCCAGCAGCTTATCGCCGATGACAGGGGCCAATGAGCAGTTCTTC; cdr3_aa: CASSLSPMTGANEQFF
d_call: TRBD2; v_call: TRBV6-6; clone_size: few; j_call: TRBJ2-2; cdr3_nt: TGTGCCAGCAGTCATAGCGGGAGGTTCGCGAACACCGGGGAGCTGTTTTTT; cdr3_aa: CASSHSGRFANTGELFF
d_call: TRBD2; v_call: TRBV3-1/TRBV3-2; clone_size: .; j_call: TRBJ2-7; cdr3_nt: TGTGCCAGCAGCCATGCAGAGCGGGAGGGAGACGAGCAGTACTTC; cdr3_aa: CASSHAEREGDEQYF
d_call: .; v_call: TRBV5-1; clone_size: .; j_call: TRBJ1-1; cdr3_nt: TGCGCCAGCAGCTTGGGGGGGCCGCCGTTCGAAGCTTTCTTT; cdr3_aa: CASSLGGPPFEAFF
d_call: TRBD2; v_call: TRBV2; clone_size: .; j_call: TRBJ2-7; cdr3_nt: TGTGCCAGCAGCGCTAGCGGTTACGAGCAGTACTTC; cdr3_aa: CASSASGYEQYF
d_call: .; v_call: TRBV28; clone_size: .; j_call: TRBJ1-6; cdr3_nt: TGTGCCAGCAGTGCCCCGTTGATAACCGCGTCACCCCTCCACTTT; cdr3_aa: CASSAPLITASPLHF
d_call: TRBD1; v_call: TRBV7-9; clone_size: few; j_call: TRBJ1-2; cdr3_nt: TGTGCCAGCAGCTCAGGGACAGTCAGACCTAACTATGGCTACACCTTC; cdr3_aa: CASSSGTVRPNYGYTF
d_call: .; v_call: TRBV7-9; clone_size: .; j_call: TRBJ2-2; cdr3_nt: TGTGCCAGCAGCTTAGCGCCGTCCCTGGCGGACACCGGGGAGCTGTTTTTT; cdr3_aa: CASSLAPSLADTGELFF
d_call: TRBD2; v_call: TRBV5-4; clone_size: once; j_call: TRBJ2-7; cdr3_nt: TGTGCCAGCAGCTCTAGCGGCAGCTCCTACGAGCAGTACTTC; cdr3_aa: CASSSSGSSYEQYF
d_call: .; v_call: TRBV11-2; clone_size: few; j_call: TRBJ1-1; cdr3_nt: TGTGCCAGCAGCTTAGATCTGGCAGGGTACTCAGAAGCTTTCTTT; cdr3_aa: CASSLDLAGYSEAFF
d_call: TRBD1; v_call: TRBV5-8; clone_size: .; j_call: TRBJ2-2; cdr3_nt: TGTGCCAGCAGCACCGGGACAGGGTGGGGCACCGGGGAGCTGTTTTTT; cdr3_aa: CASSTGTGWGTGELFF
d_call: TRBD2; v_call: TRBV28; clone_size: .; j_call: TRBJ2-7; cdr3_nt: TGTGCCAGCAGTCCGGCTCGGGAGGCCCATCTCGAGCAGTACTTC; cdr3_aa: CASSPAREAHLEQYF
d_call: .; v_call: TRBV10-3; clone_size: .; j_call: TRBJ1-4; cdr3_nt: TGTGCCATCAGTGAGACCATTGGTCTACAGAAAACTAATGAAAAACTGTTTTTT; cdr3_aa: CAISETIGLQKTNEKLFF
d_call: .; v_call: TRBV29-1; clone_size: .; j_call: TRBJ2-3; cdr3_nt: TGCAGCGTTGAAAGCAAGGGGAAAACAGATACGCAGTATTTT; cdr3_aa: CSVESKGKTDTQYF
d_call: TRBD2; v_call: TRBV5-1; clone_size: .; j_call: TRBJ2-7; cdr3_nt: TGCGCCAGCAGCGGGACTAGCGGGGACTCCTACGAGCAGTACTTC; cdr3_aa: CASSGTSGDSYEQYF
d_call: .; v_call: TRBV6-1; clone_size: once; j_call: TRBJ1-2; cdr3_nt: TGTGCCAGCAGTGAGACAGCCTATGGCTACACCTTC; cdr3_aa: CASSETAYGYTF
d_call: .; v_call: TRBV7-3; clone_size: .; j_call: TRBJ2-3; cdr3_nt: TGTGCCAGCAGCCTCATTGGGCGCACAGATACGCAGTATTTT; cdr3_aa: CASSLIGRTDTQYF
d_call: .; v_call: TRBV15; clone_size: .; j_call: TRBJ2-5; cdr3_nt: TGTGCCACCAGCAGAGCTCTGGCGGGGTTGGGGGAGACCCAGTACTTC; cdr3_aa: CATSRALAGLGETQYF
d_call: TRBD2; v_call: TRBV6-2/TRBV6-3; clone_size: .; j_call: TRBJ2-7; cdr3_nt: TGTGCCAGCAGTTCGGGACTACCCTCCTACGAGCAGTACTTC; cdr3_aa: CASSSGLPSYEQYF
d_call: .; v_call: TRBV6-6; clone_size: .; j_call: TRBJ2-6; cdr3_nt: TGTGCCAGCAGTCCAGAAAACTCTGGGGCCAACGTCCTGACTTTC; cdr3_aa: CASSPENSGANVLTF
d_call: TRBD1; v_call: TRBV30; clone_size: .; j_call: TRBJ2-3; cdr3_nt: TGTGCCTGGAGGCTAGGGGGCGCAGATACGCAGTATTTT; cdr3_aa: CAWRLGGADTQYF
d_call: .; v_call: TRBV6-2/TRBV6-3; clone_size: .; j_call: TRBJ1-2; cdr3_nt: TGTGCCAGCAGTTACTCCGGCACCAAGACACCAAACTATGGCTACACCTTC; cdr3_aa: CASSYSGTKTPNYGYTF
d_call: TRBD1; v_call: TRBV28; clone_size: .; j_call: TRBJ1-2; cdr3_nt: TGTGCCAGCAGTTCCGGGACAGGAGCTTTAAACTATGGCTACACCTTC; cdr3_aa: CASSSGTGALNYGYTF
d_call: .; v_call: TRBV27; clone_size: .; j_call: TRBJ2-7; cdr3_nt: TGTGCCAGCAGTTTAGGTTTCGGTTACTCGAACTCCTACGAGCAGTACTTC; cdr3_aa: CASSLGFGYSNSYEQYF
d_call: .; v_call: TRBV2; clone_size: .; j_call: TRBJ2-3; cdr3_nt: TGTGCCAGCAGTGCGGCGGCCGGCGCAGATACGCAGTATTTT; cdr3_aa: CASSAAAGADTQYF